This passage covers 30 T cell receptor beta chains from one sample sequenced in a study of CXCR3-negative and CXCR3-positive naive CD8 T cells. Libraries of TRB cDNA were made by 5' RACE and carried UMIs. Following a re-call of the 5' RACE reads, TCRdb has one entry per CDR3 protein and lacks DNA. The sample yields approximately 66,000 distinct CDR3 sequences, of which the top ten take up approximately 1.5%. The sample taken for sequencing was naive CXCR3- CD8+ T cells from blood. The sample's subset: CD45RO-CCR7+CD27+CD95- naive CD8+ T cells lacking CXCR3 (TNR3-). The receptors here all came from a human donor in good health. Some clones in this sample may be carry-over from other donors' samples.

The chain links TRBV7-9 to TRBJ2-7. Germline values: CDR1 SEHNR, CDR2 FQNEAQ (reference sequence). CDR3 length: 12 residues. CDR3 sequence: CASRDGSYEQYF.

The rearrangement links TRBV29-1 to TRBJ2-2. Germline V gene sequence: CDR1 SQVTM, CDR2 ANQGSEA. CDR3 length: 14 residues. The CDR3 loop reads CSVEEVPETGELFF.

The CDR3 region is CASSQSGTGISYEQYF. The chain recombines TRBV23-1 with TRBJ2-7; the TRBD1 assignment by TCRdb is unverifiable without DNA. TRBV23-1 counts as an open reading frame of uncertain function. The CDR3 covers 16 residues.

The chain joins TRBV5-1 to TRBJ2-7; lacking DNA, the TRBD1 call made by TCRdb goes unchecked. Germline CDR1 and CDR2: SGHRS and YFSETQ. The CDR3 covers 13 residues. The CDR3 spells CASTPGTGVEQYF.

The V and J genes are TRBV4-1 and TRBJ2-1; without DNA, the TCRdb call of TRBD2 cannot be checked. The CDR3 sequence is 16 residues long. Germline CDR1 and CDR2: MGHRA and YSYEKL. This CDR3 reads CASSEWEALSYNEQFF.

The chain links TRBV7-9 to TRBJ2-5; the TRBD1 assignment by TCRdb is unverifiable without DNA. Germline V gene lookup returns CDR1 SEHNR and CDR2 FQNEAQ (reference sequence). This CDR3 spans 13 amino acids. CDR3 loop: CASSLTGGETQYF.

This chain links TRBV11-2 with TRBJ2-7; there is no DNA to check the TCRdb D call of TRBD2. The length of the CDR3 is 15 residues. CDR1 is SGHAT and CDR2 is FQNNGV in the germline V gene. The CDR3: CASSSRGIFLNEQYF.

This chain connects TRBV5-5 to TRBJ2-1. Germline CDR1 reads SGHKS; CDR2 reads YYEKEE (reference sequence). CDR3 size: 15 residues. CDR3 protein: CASSLVRSSYNEQFF.

This sequence joins TRBV9 and TRBJ2-7; TCRdb calls TRBD1, which cannot be checked without DNA. The CDR3 loop spans 13 amino acids. From germline, CDR1 is SGDLS and CDR2 YYNGEE. This chain's CDR3 is CASLGVLSYEQYF. The whole variable domain, remainder taken from reference TRBV9 and TRBJ2-7, is DSGVTQTPKHLITATGQRVTLRCSPRSGDLSVYWYQQSLDQGLQFLIQYYNGEERAKGNILERFSAQQFPDLHSELNLSSLELGDSALYFCASLGVLSYEQYFGPGTRLTVT.

The chain uses TRBV28 and TRBJ2-4; the D call of TRBD1 rests on TCRdb alone, since no DNA is present to check it. This CDR3 has 13 residues. From germline, CDR1 is MDHEN and CDR2 SYDVKM. The CDR3 sequence is CATADRGQNIQYF.

The V call is TRBV7-9, the J call TRBJ2-3; without DNA, the TCRdb call of TRBD1 cannot be checked. The CDR3 covers 16 residues. Germline V lookup: CDR1 SEHNR, CDR2 FQNEAQ (reference sequence). The CDR3 region is CASRSGTGLSTDTQYF.

V gene TRBV9 combines with J gene TRBJ1-1. CDR1 and CDR2 (germline): SGDLS, YYNGEE. This CDR3 is built from 13 residues. CDR3 sequence reads: CASSVAMNTEAFF.

The rearrangement links TRBV29-1 to TRBJ1-1. The CDR3 spans 13 residues. Germline V gene lookup returns CDR1 SQVTM and CDR2 ANQGSEA. CDR3 residues: CSVEFWGVSEAFF.

The rearrangement joins TRBV12-3 or TRBV12-4 to TRBJ2-7; the D call from TCRdb, TRBD1, cannot be confirmed without DNA. This CDR3 comprises 21 residues. CDR3 sequence reads: CASSSLIPGQGRPKGTYEQYF.

The V and J genes are TRBV6-5 and TRBJ1-6. Germline assignment: CDR1 MNHEY and CDR2 SVGAGI. The CDR3 has 14 residues. The CDR3 reads CASSYRQVDSPLHF.

The rearrangement links TRBV28 to TRBJ2-3. Germline V gives CDR1 MDHEN, CDR2 SYDVKM. There are 13 residues in the CDR3. The CDR3 here is CASSLQHTDTQYF.

The chain has TRBV27 and TRBJ1-6; TCRdb calls TRBD1, which cannot be checked without DNA. Germline V gene data show CDR1 as MNHEY and CDR2 as SMNVEV (reference sequence). CDR3 length: 16 residues. The CDR3 reads CASRLLTGQYNSPLHF.

This chain uses TRBV12-3 or TRBV12-4 with TRBJ2-7. The CDR3 covers 13 residues. The CDR3: CASSWEHAYEQYF.

The rearrangement uses TRBV5-1 and TRBJ2-3; absent DNA, TCRdb's TRBD2 call cannot be checked. The CDR3 is 16 amino acids. Germline V CDR1 and CDR2: SGHRS, YFSETQ. The CDR3: CASSLAAGGNTDTQYF.

The chain links TRBV29-1 to TRBJ1-2; the TRBD1 assignment by TCRdb is unverifiable without DNA. The CDR3 is 12 residues long. CDR1 and CDR2 from the germline V gene are SQVTM and ANQGSEA. CDR3 protein: CSVEQGSYGYTF.

The chain combines TRBV4-1 with TRBJ2-7; TCRdb calls TRBD1, which cannot be checked without DNA. The length of the CDR3 is 15 residues. Germline CDR1 reads MGHRA; CDR2 reads YSYEKL. The CDR3 loop reads CASSQLATGDYEQYF.

The genes are TRBV15 and TRBJ2-3; TCRdb designates TRBD1, a call that cannot be tested without DNA. Germline V gene data show CDR1 as LNHNV and CDR2 as YYDKDF (reference sequence). The CDR3 consists of 12 residues. This CDR3 reads CATSQGWDTQYF. The full variable domain, with the rest looked up from reference TRBV15 and TRBJ2-3, is DAMVIQNPRYQVTQFGKPVTLSCSQTLNHNVMYWYQQKSSQAPKLLFHYYDKDFNNEADTPDNFQSRRPNTSFCFLDIRSPGLGDTAMYLCATSQGWDTQYFGPGTRLTVL.

The rearrangement uses TRBV6-5 and TRBJ2-7; absent DNA, TCRdb's TRBD2 call cannot be checked. The CDR3 runs 14 residues. Germline loops: CDR1 MNHEY, CDR2 SVGAGI. This CDR3 reads CASSYLAGGYEQYF.

The chain employs TRBV5-6 and TRBJ2-7; TCRdb outputs TRBD1, but without DNA this stays unchecked. The CDR3 totals 15 residues. Germline V gene data show CDR1 as SGHDT and CDR2 as YYEEEE. This CDR3 is CASSSRDRGLHEQYF.

The J gene is TRBJ2-2, the V gene TRBV29-1; TCRdb reports TRBD2, a call that lacks DNA to check it against. Germline-derived CDR1 and CDR2 are SQVTM and ANQGSEA. This CDR3 comprises 14 residues. The CDR3 loop is CSVWTSGSTGELFF.

The chain joins TRBV28 to TRBJ2-3. Germline CDR1 is MDHEN and CDR2 is SYDVKM. This CDR3 has 15 residues. The CDR3 loop reads CASTATFGFTDTQYF.

The chain joins TRBV14 to TRBJ1-1. CDR3 length: 13 amino acids. The germline gives CDR1 SGHDN, CDR2 FVKESK. CDR3 sequence: CASSYVRNTEAFF.

The genes are TRBV6-5 and TRBJ2-1; there is no DNA to check the TCRdb D call of TRBD1. The CDR3 consists of 14 residues. Germline CDR1 and CDR2: MNHEY and SVGAGI. CDR3 loop: CASSYGAGAGSFFF.

The chain has TRBV10-1 and TRBJ2-7. This CDR3 comprises 13 residues. Germline V gives CDR1 WNHNN, CDR2 SYGVQD (reference sequence). CDR3 sequence reads: CASSVRQNYEQYF.

Its frequency marks this clonotype as large. This chain joins TRBV29-1 and TRBJ1-1. The CDR3 is 11 amino acids. CDR1 and CDR2 from the germline V gene are SQVTM and ANQGSEA. CDR3 residues: CSVEGGTEAFF.